These 10 T cell receptor beta chains originate from one sample sequenced in a study of blood T cells in healthy people across ages. Together with a sample-barcoded 5' primer, a J-beta primer mix was included in a second PCR lasting roughly 6 to 12 cycles. TCRdb independently ran MiXCR on the 5' RACE reads; one entry per CDR3 protein. The sample has 1.8 million or so distinct CDR3 sequences, roughly 43% seen once. Source material: blood. Receptors originate from a human donor in good health.

This clonotype showed up just once. The chain is built from TRBV29-1 and TRBJ2-1; D is ambiguous. Looked up from germline, CDR1 is SQVTM and CDR2 is ANQGSEA. Deletions cut 2 bases from V and 6 bases from J, with 11 bases between. There are 13 residues in the CDR3. As DNA, the CDR3 is TGCAGCGTTGAAAGAGCTAGGACCAATGAGCAGTTCTTC. The encoded protein is CSVERARTNEQFF.

The V call is TRBV15, the J call TRBJ2-3; D gene unclear. Germline-derived CDR1 and CDR2 are LNHNV and YYDKDF (reference sequence). Trimming stripped 0 bases from V and 1 base from J, with 11 bases between. The CDR3 contains 16 residues. CDR3 DNA: TGTGCCACCAGCAGAGAGCGAGCCTGGGGCACAGATACGCAGTATTTT. It yields the protein CATSRERAWGTDTQYF.

The chain links TRBV27 to TRBJ1-2; TRBD1 matches at 7 bases. CDR1 and CDR2 from the germline V gene are MNHEY and SMNVEV (reference sequence). The V and J ends lost 3 bases and 6 bases, in that order; junction bases with no gene match: 4. The CDR3 totals 13 residues. The DNA for the CDR3 is TGTGCCAGCAGTTTGACAGGGAACCATGGCTACACCTTC. Translated, it gives CASSLTGNHGYTF.

This clonotype came up a few times. The chain recombines TRBV20-1 with TRBJ2-3; a weak D match, TRBD1 (6 bases). Germline V lookup: CDR1 DFQATT, CDR2 SNEGSKA (reference sequence). V shed 0 bases and J shed 4 bases, with 14 bases lying between them. The CDR3 spans 15 residues. Here the CDR3 reads CSARDRGRGADTQYF. As DNA, the CDR3 is TGCAGTGCTAGAGATCGTGGCAGGGGCGCAGATACGCAGTATTTT.

This clonotype was detected only a few times. The rearrangement uses TRBV2 and TRBJ2-5; no reliable D call. The V gene's germline CDR1 is SNHLY and CDR2 FYNNEI. V gave up 8 bases and J gave up 2 bases, with 6 bases separating them. This CDR3 region has 11 residues. The CDR3 sequence: CASFLQETQYF. The DNA of the CDR3 is TGTGCCAGCTTCCTTCAAGAGACCCAGTACTTC.

This chain links TRBV10-3 with TRBJ2-7, with 14 nucleotides matching TRBD2. Unmatched junction bases numbered 6, after V lost 6 bases and J lost 2 bases. The germline V gene has CDR1 ENHRY and CDR2 SYGVKD. The CDR3 contains 16 residues. The CDR3 DNA is TGTGCCATCAGCCGACTAGCGGGGGGGCGGGCCTACGAGCAGTACTTC. It encodes CAISRLAGGRAYEQYF.

As concerns this clonotype: An end of the junction does not agree with germline; a read error may underlie this. The rearrangement joins TRBV5-1 to TRBJ2-2; 7 bases align to TRBD1. This CDR3 spans 16 amino acids. Looked up from germline, CDR1 is SGHRS and CDR2 is YFSETQ. The CDR3 DNA reads TGTGCCAGCAGCTTGGCCGCAGGGGGTAACACCGGGGAGCTGTTTTTT. Residues: CASSLAAGGNTGELFF.

The gene calls are TRBV19 and TRBJ1-4, with D unresolved. V was clipped by 2 bases and J by 3 bases, with 4 bases between them. The CDR3 runs 13 residues. Germline lookup yields CDR1 LNHDA and CDR2 SQIVND (reference sequence). The DNA for the CDR3 is TGTGCCAGTAGTATACGGTCTAATGAAAAACTGTTTTTT. This gives the protein CASSIRSNEKLFF.

In its sample, this clonotype was seen a few times. One base away lies a much larger clone, so this may be a sequencing read error. This chain joins TRBV2 and TRBJ1-2, with D tentatively TRBD1 (6 bases). V gave up 6 bases and J gave up 13 bases, with 21 bases separating them. The CDR3 is 13 amino acids. CDR1 SNHLY and CDR2 FYNNEI come from the germline V gene. The CDR3 spells CASSGTRSSSITF. The DNA of the CDR3 is TGTGCCAGCAGCGGGACAAGGAGCTCCTCTATCACCTTC.

This clonotype was observed a handful of times. J is TRBJ2-4 and V is TRBV29-1; D is perhaps TRBD2 (5 bases). The CDR3 contains 17 residues. CDR1 and CDR2 (germline): SQVTM, ANQGSEA. The V end lost 0 bases, the J end lost 0 bases, and 15 bases lay between the germline ends. DNA of the CDR3: TGCAGCGTTGAAGAGTGGGCGGCTAGCTTAGCCAAAAACATTCAGTACTTC. It encodes CSVEEWAASLAKNIQYF.